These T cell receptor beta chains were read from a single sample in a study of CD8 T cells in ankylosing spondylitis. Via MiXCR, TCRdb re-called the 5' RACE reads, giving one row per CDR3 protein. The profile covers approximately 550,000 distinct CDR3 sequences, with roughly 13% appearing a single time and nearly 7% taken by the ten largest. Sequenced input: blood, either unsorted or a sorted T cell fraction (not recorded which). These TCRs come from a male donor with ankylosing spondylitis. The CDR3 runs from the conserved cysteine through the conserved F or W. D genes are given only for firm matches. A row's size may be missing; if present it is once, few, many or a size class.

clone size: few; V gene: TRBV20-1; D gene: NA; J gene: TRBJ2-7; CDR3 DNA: TGCAGTGCTGCGAGGGGCGCGGAGGGGAGGCGAACCTACGAGCAGTACTTC; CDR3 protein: CSAARGAEGRRTYEQYF
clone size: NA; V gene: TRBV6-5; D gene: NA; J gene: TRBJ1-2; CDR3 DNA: TGTGCCAGCAGTTCTCCGATCTATGGCTACACCTTC; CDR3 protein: CASSSPIYGYTF
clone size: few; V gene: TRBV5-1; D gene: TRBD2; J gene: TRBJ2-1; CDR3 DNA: TGCGCCAGCAGCTTGGCCGGTAGCGGGAGCTACAATGAGCAGTTCTTC; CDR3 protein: CASSLAGSGSYNEQFF
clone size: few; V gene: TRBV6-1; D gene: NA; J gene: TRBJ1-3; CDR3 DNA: TGTGCCAGCAGTAAATCGTGGGGACTCTCTGGAAACACCATATATTTT; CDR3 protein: CASSKSWGLSGNTIYF
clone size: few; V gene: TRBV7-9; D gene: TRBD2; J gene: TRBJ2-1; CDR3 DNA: TGTGCCAGCAGCGACGGGACTAGCGGGAGGGCCGAATATGAGCAGTTCTTC; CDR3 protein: CASSDGTSGRAEYEQFF
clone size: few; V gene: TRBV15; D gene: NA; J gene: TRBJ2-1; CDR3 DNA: TGTGCCACCAGCTTCGGAGTCTACAATGAGCAGTTCTTC; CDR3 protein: CATSFGVYNEQFF
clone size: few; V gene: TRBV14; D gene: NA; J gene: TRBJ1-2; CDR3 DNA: TGTGCCAGCAGCCCCCCAGGGGCACCCTATGGCTACACCTTC; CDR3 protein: CASSPPGAPYGYTF
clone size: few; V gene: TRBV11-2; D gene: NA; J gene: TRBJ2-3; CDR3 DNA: TGTGCCAGCAGCTTAGACAGGGTAGATACGCAGTATTTT; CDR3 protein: CASSLDRVDTQYF
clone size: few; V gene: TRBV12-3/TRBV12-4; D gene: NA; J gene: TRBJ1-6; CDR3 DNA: TGTGCCAGCACCAAATCAGTCCCAACTAATTCACCCCTCCACTTT; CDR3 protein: CASTKSVPTNSPLHF
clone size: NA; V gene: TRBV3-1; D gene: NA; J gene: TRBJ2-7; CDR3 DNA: TGTGCCAGCAGCCGAGGGCCCTACGAGCAGTACTTC; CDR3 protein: CASSRGPYEQYF
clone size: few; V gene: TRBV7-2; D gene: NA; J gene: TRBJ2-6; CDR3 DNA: TGTGCCAGCAGCTGGCGAACCACTGGGGCCAACGTCCTGACTTTC; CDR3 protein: CASSWRTTGANVLTF
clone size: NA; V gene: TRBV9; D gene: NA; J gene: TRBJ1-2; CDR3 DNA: TGTGCCAGCAGCGTAGTGGCGGGCTATGGCTACACCTTC; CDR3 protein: CASSVVAGYGYTF
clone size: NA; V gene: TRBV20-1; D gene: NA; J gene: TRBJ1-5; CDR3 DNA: TGCAGTGCGAAGACCGGGCCCCTCAATCAGCCCCAGCATTTT; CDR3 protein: CSAKTGPLNQPQHF
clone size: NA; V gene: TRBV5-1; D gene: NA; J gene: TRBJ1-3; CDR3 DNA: TGCGCCAGCAGCCTATCGGCCGGGGAGCGAAACACCATATATTTT; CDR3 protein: CASSLSAGERNTIYF
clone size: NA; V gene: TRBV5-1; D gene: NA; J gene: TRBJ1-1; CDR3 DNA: TGCGCCAGCAGAGACCGAGGGGCTCCAGGAAACACTGAAGCTTTCTTT; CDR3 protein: CASRDRGAPGNTEAFF
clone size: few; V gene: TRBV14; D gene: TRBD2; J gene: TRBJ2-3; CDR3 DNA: TGTGCCAGCAGCCAAGAGGTTAGCGGGAGGGTAGGAGATACGCAGTATTTT; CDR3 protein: CASSQEVSGRVGDTQYF
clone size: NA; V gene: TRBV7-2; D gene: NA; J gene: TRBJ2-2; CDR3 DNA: TGTGCCAGCAGCTTACCCGGACATCTCCGTGAGCTGTTTTTT; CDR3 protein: CASSLPGHLRELFF
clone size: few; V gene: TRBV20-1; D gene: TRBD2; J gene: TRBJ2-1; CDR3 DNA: TGCAGTGCCAGGACTAGCGGGACCCTTGGGGAGCAGTTCTTC; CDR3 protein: CSARTSGTLGEQFF
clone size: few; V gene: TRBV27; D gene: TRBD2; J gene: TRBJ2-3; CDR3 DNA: TGTGCCAGCAGTTTATTGGGACTAGCGGGTTTCCCGGAAGATACGCAGTATTTT; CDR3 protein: CASSLLGLAGFPEDTQYF
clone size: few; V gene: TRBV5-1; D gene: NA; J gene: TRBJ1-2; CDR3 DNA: TGCGCCAGCAACATCGACGGCGCGTGGGGCTACACCTTC; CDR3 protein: CASNIDGAWGYTF
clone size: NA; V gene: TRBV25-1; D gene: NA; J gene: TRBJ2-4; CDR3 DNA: TGTGCCAGCAGTGAATATGCAGGGTCCAAAAACATTCAGTACTTC; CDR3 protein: CASSEYAGSKNIQYF
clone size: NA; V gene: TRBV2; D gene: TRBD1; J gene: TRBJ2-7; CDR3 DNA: TGTGCCAGCGGGGACAGGTCCTACGAGCAGTACTTC; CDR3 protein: CASGDRSYEQYF
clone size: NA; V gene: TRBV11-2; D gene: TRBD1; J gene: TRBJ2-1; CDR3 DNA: TGTGCCAGCAGCTTAGTTAGGGGGCATAATGAGCAGTTCTTC; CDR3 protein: CASSLVRGHNEQFF
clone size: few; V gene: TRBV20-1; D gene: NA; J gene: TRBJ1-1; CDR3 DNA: TGCAGTGCTCCTCGGACATTTCCTGAAGCTTTCTTT; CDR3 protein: CSAPRTFPEAFF
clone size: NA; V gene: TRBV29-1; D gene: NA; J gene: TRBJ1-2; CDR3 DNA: TGCAGCGTTGAAGAACGGCGGGGCTACACCTTC; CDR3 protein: CSVEERRGYTF
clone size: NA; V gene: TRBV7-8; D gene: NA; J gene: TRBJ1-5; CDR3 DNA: TGTGCCAGCAGCTTATACAGGGTTAGCAATCAGCCCCAGCATTTT; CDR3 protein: CASSLYRVSNQPQHF
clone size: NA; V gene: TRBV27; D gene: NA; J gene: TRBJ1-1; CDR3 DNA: TGTGCCAGCAGTCCGATTCATCAGGGCACTGAAGCTTTCTTT; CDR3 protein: CASSPIHQGTEAFF
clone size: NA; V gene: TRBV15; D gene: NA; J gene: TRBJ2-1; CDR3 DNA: TGTGCCACCAGCAGGATCGGGAGCTCGGGTCGTGAGCAGTTCTTC; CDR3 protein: CATSRIGSSGREQFF
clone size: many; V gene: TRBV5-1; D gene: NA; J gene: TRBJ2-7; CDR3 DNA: TGCGCCAGCAGCTTGGTTTCAGGGTTCCACGAGCAGTACTTC; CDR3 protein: CASSLVSGFHEQYF
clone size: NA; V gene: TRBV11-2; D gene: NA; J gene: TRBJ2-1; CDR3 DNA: TGTGCCAGCAGCTTTAATTTAGCGGACAATGAGCAGTTCTTC; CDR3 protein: CASSFNLADNEQFF
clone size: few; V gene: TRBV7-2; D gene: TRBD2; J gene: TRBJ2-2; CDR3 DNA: TGTGCCAGCAGCTTAGATGGCGGGGGAAACACCGGGGAGCTGTTTTTT; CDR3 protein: CASSLDGGGNTGELFF
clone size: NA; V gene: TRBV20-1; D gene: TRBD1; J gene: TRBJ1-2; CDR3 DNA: TGCAGTGCCAGGGACAGCTCCTATGGCTACACCTTC; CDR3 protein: CSARDSSYGYTF
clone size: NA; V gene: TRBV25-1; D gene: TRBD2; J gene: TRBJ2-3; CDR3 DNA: TGTGCCAGCAGTGACGGCCAGCGGGGATACACAGATACGCAGTATTTT; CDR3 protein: CASSDGQRGYTDTQYF
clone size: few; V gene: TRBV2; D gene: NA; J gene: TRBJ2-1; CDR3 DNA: TGTGCCAGCAGGAGGCCCGGGCCATTGAATGAGCAGTTCTTC; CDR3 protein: CASRRPGPLNEQFF
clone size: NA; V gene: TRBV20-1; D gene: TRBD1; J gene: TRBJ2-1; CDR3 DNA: TGCAGTGCTAGAGATGCCGGGACAGGGAATTACAATGAGCAGTTCTTC; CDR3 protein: CSARDAGTGNYNEQFF
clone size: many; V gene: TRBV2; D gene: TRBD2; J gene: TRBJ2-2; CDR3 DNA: TGTGCCAGCAGTGGGGCTAGCGGGAGGTCCGGGGAGCTGTTTTTT; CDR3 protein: CASSGASGRSGELFF
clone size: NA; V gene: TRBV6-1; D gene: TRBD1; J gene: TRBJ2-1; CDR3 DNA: TGTGCCAGCACCTCCGGGACAGGGAGCCCCTACAATGAGCAGTTCTTC; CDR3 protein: CASTSGTGSPYNEQFF
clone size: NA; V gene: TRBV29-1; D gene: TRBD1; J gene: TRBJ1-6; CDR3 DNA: TGCAGCGTGGGGGCAGGGGGGAATTCACCCCTCCACTTT; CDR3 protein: CSVGAGGNSPLHF
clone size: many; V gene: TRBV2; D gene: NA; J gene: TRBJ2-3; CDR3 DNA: TGTGCCAGCAGTGAAATGGGGTACGGCACAGATACGCAGTATTTT; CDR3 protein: CASSEMGYGTDTQYF
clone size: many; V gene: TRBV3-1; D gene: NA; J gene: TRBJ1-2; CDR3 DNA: TGTGCCAGCAAATTGAAAGGGAACTATGGCTACACCTTC; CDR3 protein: CASKLKGNYGYTF
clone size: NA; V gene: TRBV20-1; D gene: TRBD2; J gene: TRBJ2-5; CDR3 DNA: TGCAGTGCTAGAGAAGGGACTAGCGGGTTTGAGACCCAGTACTTC; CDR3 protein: CSAREGTSGFETQYF
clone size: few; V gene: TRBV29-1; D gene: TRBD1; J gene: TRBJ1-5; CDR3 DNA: TGCAGCGTTGGGACAGGACGGAGCAATCAGCCCCAGCATTTT; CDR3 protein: CSVGTGRSNQPQHF
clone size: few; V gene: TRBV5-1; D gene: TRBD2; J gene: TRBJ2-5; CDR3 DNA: TGCGCCAGCAGCTACGGGGGGACGACCCAAGAGACCCAGTACTTC; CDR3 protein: CASSYGGTTQETQYF
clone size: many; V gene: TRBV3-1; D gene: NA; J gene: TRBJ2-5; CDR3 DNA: TGTGCCAGCAGCCCAACTAGAGGGACATCCTCCCGAGAGACCCAGTACTTC; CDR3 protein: CASSPTRGTSSRETQYF
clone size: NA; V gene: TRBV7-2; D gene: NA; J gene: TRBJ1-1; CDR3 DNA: TGTGCCAGCCTTGGGGGTTACACTGAAGCTTTCTTT; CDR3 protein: CASLGGYTEAFF
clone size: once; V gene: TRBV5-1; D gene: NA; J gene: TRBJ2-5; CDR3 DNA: TGCGCCAGCAGCTTGGCTGGGGGCAGCCAAGAGACCCAGTACTTC; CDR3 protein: CASSLAGGSQETQYF
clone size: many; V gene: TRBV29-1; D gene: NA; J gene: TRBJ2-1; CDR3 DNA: TGCAGCGTTGAAGCTTCAAGGGGCTATGAGCAGTTCTTC; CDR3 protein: CSVEASRGYEQFF
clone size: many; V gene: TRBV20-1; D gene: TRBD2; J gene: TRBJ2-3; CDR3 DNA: TGCAGTGCAAGGACTAGCGGGAGGGCCTCTGGCACAGATACGCAGTATTTT; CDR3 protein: CSARTSGRASGTDTQYF
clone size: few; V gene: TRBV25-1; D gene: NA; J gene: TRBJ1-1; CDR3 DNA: TGTGCCAGCACCCGAACAGGGTTCAACACTGAAGCTTTCTTT; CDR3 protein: CASTRTGFNTEAFF
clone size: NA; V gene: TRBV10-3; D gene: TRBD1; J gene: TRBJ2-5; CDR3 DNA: TGTGCCATCAGTGAGTCCTGGACAGGCATCCAAGAGACCCAGTACTTC; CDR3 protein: CAISESWTGIQETQYF
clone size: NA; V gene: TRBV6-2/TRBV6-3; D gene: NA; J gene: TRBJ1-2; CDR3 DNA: TGTGCCAGCAGTCCTAGACGTTGGGGCTACACCTTC; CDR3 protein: CASSPRRWGYTF
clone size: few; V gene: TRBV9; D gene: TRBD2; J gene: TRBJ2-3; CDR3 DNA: TGTGCCAGCAGCACCACCGGGACTATCGGAGATACGCAGTATTTT; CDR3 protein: CASSTTGTIGDTQYF
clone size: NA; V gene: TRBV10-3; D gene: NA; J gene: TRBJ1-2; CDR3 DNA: TGTGCCATCAGTGAGGGGGGTTCGAACTATGGCTACACCTTC; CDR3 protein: CAISEGGSNYGYTF
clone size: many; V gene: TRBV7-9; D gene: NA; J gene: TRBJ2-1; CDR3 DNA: TGTGCCAGCAGCTTATACACCCCTCGGACCGCGAATGAGCAGTTCTTC; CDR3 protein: CASSLYTPRTANEQFF
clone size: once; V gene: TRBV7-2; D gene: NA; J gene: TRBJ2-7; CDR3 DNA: TGTGCCAGCAGCCCTACCCCCATTACTGAGCGGTACTTC; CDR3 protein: CASSPTPITERYF
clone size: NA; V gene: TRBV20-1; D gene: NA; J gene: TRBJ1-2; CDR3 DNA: TGCAGTGCCCAGGACAGCTACTATGGCTACACCTTC; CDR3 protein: CSAQDSYYGYTF
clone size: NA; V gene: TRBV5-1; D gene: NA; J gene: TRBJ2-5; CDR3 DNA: TGCGCCAGCAGCTTGGCCCTAAATATACAAGAGACCCAGTACTTC; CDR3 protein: CASSLALNIQETQYF
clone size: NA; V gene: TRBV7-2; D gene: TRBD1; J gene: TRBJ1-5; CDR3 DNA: TGTGCCAGCAGCCCAGGGGGACAGGGGAATCAGCCCCAGCATTTT; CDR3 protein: CASSPGGQGNQPQHF